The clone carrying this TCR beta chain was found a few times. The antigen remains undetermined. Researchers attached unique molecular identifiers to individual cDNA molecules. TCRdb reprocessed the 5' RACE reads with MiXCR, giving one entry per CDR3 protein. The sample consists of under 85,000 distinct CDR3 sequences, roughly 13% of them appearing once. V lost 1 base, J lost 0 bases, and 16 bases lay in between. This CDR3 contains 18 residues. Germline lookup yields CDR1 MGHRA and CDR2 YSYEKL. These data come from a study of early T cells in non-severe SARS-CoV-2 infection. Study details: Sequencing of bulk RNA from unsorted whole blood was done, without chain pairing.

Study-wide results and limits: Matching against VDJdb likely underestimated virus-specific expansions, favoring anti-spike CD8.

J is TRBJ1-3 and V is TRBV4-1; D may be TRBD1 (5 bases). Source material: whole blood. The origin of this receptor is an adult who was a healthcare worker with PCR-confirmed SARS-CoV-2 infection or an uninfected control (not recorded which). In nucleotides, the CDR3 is TGCGCCAGCAGCCAAGCATTATTCGACAGCTTCTCTGGAAACACCATATATTTT. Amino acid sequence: CASSQALFDSFSGNTIYF.